This TCR beta chain was sequenced in a study of CD8 T cells in Susac syndrome. TEMRA cells were FACS-enriched, and CD8+ and CD4+ T cells were isolated negatively. RNA totalling about 0.45 to 1 ug underwent reverse transcription with random hexamers. A multiplex approach, immunoSEQ multiplex PCR, amplified TCR beta CDR3 across 54 Vbeta and 13 Jbeta. A single record per CDR3 protein comes from TCRdb applying MiXCR to the immunoSEQ multiplex PCR reads. The sample lists 95,000 to 150,000 distinct CDR3 sequences, approximately 95% occurring once. Trimming left V 1 base short and J 4 bases short, with 8 bases between. The germline V gene has CDR1 LNHNV and CDR2 YYDKDF (reference sequence). The CDR3 totals 13 residues.

The chain links TRBV15 to TRBJ2-7; D gene ambiguous. The sequence derives from a human donor with multiple sclerosis. What was sequenced was CD8+ T cells from PBMCs. Written as DNA, the CDR3 is TGTGCCACCAGCAGAGTAGAGAGTTACGAGCAGTACTTC. This encodes CATSRVESYEQYF.